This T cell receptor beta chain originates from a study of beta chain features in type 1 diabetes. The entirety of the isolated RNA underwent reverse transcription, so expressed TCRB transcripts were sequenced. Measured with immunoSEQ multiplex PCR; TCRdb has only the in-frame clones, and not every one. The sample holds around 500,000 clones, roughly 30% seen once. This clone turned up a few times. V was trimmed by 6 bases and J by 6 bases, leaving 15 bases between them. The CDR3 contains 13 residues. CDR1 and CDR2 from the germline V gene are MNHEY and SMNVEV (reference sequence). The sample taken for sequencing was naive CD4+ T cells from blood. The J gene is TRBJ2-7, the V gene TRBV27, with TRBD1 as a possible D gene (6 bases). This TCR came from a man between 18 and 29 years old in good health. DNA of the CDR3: TGTGCCAGCAGCAACGCAGGACAGATCGAGCAGTACTTC. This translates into CASSNAGQIEQYF.